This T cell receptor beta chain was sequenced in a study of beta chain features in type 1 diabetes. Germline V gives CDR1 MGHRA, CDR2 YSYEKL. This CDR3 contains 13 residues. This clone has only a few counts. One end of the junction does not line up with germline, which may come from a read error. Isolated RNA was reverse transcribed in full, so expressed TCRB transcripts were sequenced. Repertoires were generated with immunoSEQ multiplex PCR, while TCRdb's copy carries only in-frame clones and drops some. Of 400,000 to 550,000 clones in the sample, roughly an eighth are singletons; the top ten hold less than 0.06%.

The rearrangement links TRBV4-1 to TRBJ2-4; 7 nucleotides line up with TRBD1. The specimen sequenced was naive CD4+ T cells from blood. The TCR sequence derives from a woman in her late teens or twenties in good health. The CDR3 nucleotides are TGCGCCAGCAGCCAAGATGAAGGGGGCGAGTCTACCTTC. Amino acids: CASSQDEGGESTF.